The 15 T cell receptor beta chains below all came from one sample that was sequenced in a study of T cell responses to AZD1222 COVID-19 vaccine. The table came from immunoSEQ multiplex PCR; TCRdb's copy has only in-frame clones and leaves some out. The sample includes approximately 80,000 clones, about 91% of them seen just once. The specimen comprised peripheral blood, sampled 28 days after the second AZD1222 dose. The receptors stem from an adult who received the AZD1222 COVID-19 vaccine.

The chain joins TRBV14 to TRBJ2-7; D not resolved. Germline V gene data show CDR1 as SGHDN and CDR2 as FVKESK. This CDR3 has 11 residues. Trimming pared 1 base from V and 4 bases from J, leaving 2 bases between. In nucleotides, the CDR3 is TGTGCCAGCAGCCAAGGGTACGAGCAGTACTTC. Protein product: CASSQGYEQYF.

The chain carries TRBV2 and TRBJ2-3, with 12 bases lining up with TRBD2. The CDR3 is 16 residues long. Germline V CDR1 and CDR2: SNHLY, FYNNEI. Trimming took 2 bases from V and 8 from J; bases not matched to a gene: 8. In DNA, the CDR3 is TGTGCCAGCAGTGAAAGGGAACTAGCGGGAGGAGCTACGCAGTATTTT. It specifies CASSERELAGGATQYF.

The V call is TRBV5-1, the J call TRBJ1-4; D remains unclear. Looked up from germline, CDR1 is SGHRS and CDR2 is YFSETQ. The CDR3 has 15 amino acids. V shed 0 bases and J shed 4 bases, with 10 bases lying between them. CDR3 bases: TGCGCCAGCAGCTTGGCCGGAACAGATAATGAAAAACTGTTTTTT. It codes for CASSLAGTDNEKLFF.

This chain uses TRBV6-5 with TRBJ1-1; the D gene is possibly TRBD1 (5 bases). V was pared by 2 bases and J by 2 bases, with 12 bases between. The germline CDR1 and CDR2 sequences are MNHEY and SVGAGI. The CDR3 runs 15 residues. This CDR3 is CASSYTTGPNTEAFF. CDR3 nucleotide sequence: TGTGCCAGCAGTTACACTACAGGACCAAACACTGAAGCTTTCTTT.

The J gene is TRBJ1-5, the V gene TRBV28; weak D call: TRBD1 (5 bases). Germline CDR1 MDHEN, CDR2 SYDVKM. The ends were cut back, 8 bases at V and 5 bases at J, with 19 bases in the middle. The CDR3 totals 15 residues. CDR3 nucleotides: TGTGCCAGCGTTGGGGGTGGGCAATCACATCAGCCCCAGCATTTT. Translated: CASVGGGQSHQPQHF.

The chain links TRBV6-2 or TRBV6-3 to TRBJ2-7; the D gene is possibly TRBD1 (5 bases). The CDR3 sequence is 11 residues long. V was shortened by 5 bases and J by 9 bases, with 11 bases between the two germline ends. Germline lookup yields CDR1 MNHEY and CDR2 SVGEGT. The CDR3 nucleotides are TGTGCCAGCAGTCCCTTCCAGGGGCAGTACTTC. Translation: CASSPFQGQYF.

The V call is TRBV28, the J call TRBJ1-5, with D perhaps matching TRBD1 (5 bases). Deletions cut 5 bases from V and 0 bases from J, with 17 bases between. CDR1 and CDR2 from the germline V gene are MDHEN and SYDVKM. This CDR3 region has 17 residues. The CDR3 DNA reads TGTGCCAGCAGTCCCGGGGGGGTACAGTATAGCAATCAGCCCCAGCATTTT. Translation: CASSPGGVQYSNQPQHF.

The chain combines TRBV9 with TRBJ2-6; D call uncertain. Trimming shortened V by 4 bases and J by 0 bases, and 14 bases separated the two germline ends. Germline lookup yields CDR1 SGDLS and CDR2 YYNGEE. The CDR3 totals 17 residues. CDR3 loop: CASSPIPVDSGANVLTF. As DNA, the CDR3 is TGTGCCAGCAGCCCGATACCCGTGGACTCTGGGGCCAACGTCCTGACTTTC.

The J gene is TRBJ1-1, the V gene TRBV5-1; D is perhaps TRBD1 (5 bases). This CDR3 has 13 amino acids. The germline gives CDR1 SGHRS, CDR2 YFSETQ. With 0 bases removed from V and 4 bases from J, the gap between germline ends came to 7 bases. This CDR3 reads CASSLGQSTEAFF. The DNA of the CDR3 is TGCGCCAGCAGCTTGGGACAGTCCACTGAAGCTTTCTTT.

The chain joins TRBV29-1 to TRBJ2-5, with 10 bases fitting TRBD1. The CDR3 is made up of 12 amino acids. The V gene's germline CDR1 is SQVTM and CDR2 ANQGSEA. V dropped 5 bases and J dropped 5; count of bases not matched to a gene: 2. The CDR3 region has the DNA TGCAGCGTTCGGACAGGGGGGGAGACCCAGTACTTC. Encoded protein: CSVRTGGETQYF.

The V and J genes are TRBV6-5 and TRBJ2-1; 10 bases map to TRBD2. The V and J ends lost 4 bases and 7 bases, in that order; junction bases with no gene match: 7. Germline-derived CDR1 and CDR2 are MNHEY and SVGAGI. The CDR3 length is 15 residues. The CDR3 is CASSLASGSGNEQFF. As DNA, the CDR3 is TGTGCCAGCAGTTTGGCTAGCGGGAGTGGTAATGAGCAGTTCTTC.

This rearrangement joins TRBV10-3 to TRBJ2-3, with TRBD2 matching over 7 bases. V gave up 0 bases and J gave up 0 bases; unmatched junction bases: 3. Looked up from germline, CDR1 is ENHRY and CDR2 is SYGVKD. CDR3 length: 16 amino acids. CDR3 sequence reads: CAISESGGSSTDTQYF. The DNA for the CDR3 is TGTGCCATCAGTGAGTCGGGAGGGAGTAGCACAGATACGCAGTATTTT.

The CDR3 DNA is TGTGCCAGCAGCTTGAATACAGGAAGCTCCTACGAGCAGTACTTC. Translating gives CASSLNTGSSYEQYF. The J gene is TRBJ2-7, the V gene TRBV7-2; D is perhaps TRBD1 (5 bases). CDR3 size: 15 residues. Germline V gene data show CDR1 as SGHTA and CDR2 as FQGNSA. V lost 3 bases and J 0 bases, leaving 12 bases between the germline ends.

This chain joins TRBV9 and TRBJ2-7; TRBD2 matches 13 bases. CDR1 and CDR2 (germline): SGDLS, YYNGEE. The CDR3 has 14 amino acids. V was pared by 4 bases and J by 6 bases, with 4 bases of the junction left unmatched. The CDR3 loop reads CASSSLAGGVEQYF. As DNA, the CDR3 is TGTGCCAGCAGCTCACTAGCGGGAGGGGTCGAGCAGTACTTC.

This clone was recorded only once. The chain couples TRBV5-1 to TRBJ2-7; TRBD1 agrees at 10 bases. The CDR3 is made up of 14 amino acids. Germline V gives CDR1 SGHRS, CDR2 YFSETQ. Trimming cost V 3 bases and J 4 bases; bases outside gene matches: 4. CDR3 amino acids: CASSSTGGGYEQYF. The CDR3 coding sequence is TGCGCCAGCAGCTCGACAGGGGGCGGTTACGAGCAGTACTTC.